The 26 T cell receptor beta chains below come from one sample, sequenced in a study of T cell repertoires in cytomegalovirus infection (dated by TCRdb to the late 2010s). Sequencing instrument: Illumina HiSeq 1500. TCRdb reworked the public reads: Q25 trimming with fastp, MiXCR clone assembly, productive beta chains retained. Each CDR3 protein gets just one entry, which takes the most common genes and DNA from the rows behind it. Counted in this sample were a few hundred thousand distinct CDR3 sequences; over 35% of them appeared once. The ten largest account for about 46% of the sample. These receptors lack a known antigen. Read against the paper, the sample's treatment or condition label means: in vitro stimulation with specific CMV peptide epitopes to enrich CMV-specific T cells. Sequences were derived from cultured PBMCs, sampled from culture after CMV antigen stimulation. The receptors derive from a human donor in good health (CMV status not recorded). Some clones in this sample may be carry-over from other donors' samples.

This clonotype appeared once. The chain combines TRBV12-3 or TRBV12-4 with TRBJ1-2; D remains unclear. Trimming removed 6 bases from V and 5 bases from J, with 13 bases in between. The CDR3 runs to 13 residues. CDR3 amino acids: CASSFQSLYGYTF. The CDR3 DNA is TGTGCCAGCAGCTTCCAGAGCCTTTATGGCTACACCTTC.

This clonotype was seen a few times. This chain connects TRBV7-9 to TRBJ2-5; a possible D gene is TRBD1 (6 bases). The CDR3 runs to 15 residues. Germline V lookup: CDR1 SEHNR, CDR2 FQNEAQ (reference sequence). V was cut by 1 base and J by 1 base, with 10 bases left in between. The DNA of the CDR3 is TGTGCCAGCAGCTTAGAGACAGGACCCCAAGAGACCCAGTACTTC. Its translation: CASSLETGPQETQYF.

The rearrangement joins TRBV19 to TRBJ2-6; D unresolved. The germline CDR1 and CDR2 sequences are LNHDA and SQIVND (reference sequence). CDR3 length: 15 amino acids. Trimming took 6 bases from V and 2 from J, leaving 11 bases between them. The DNA for the CDR3 is TGTGCCAGTAGCGTCATCCCGCCTGGGGCCAACGTCCTGACTTTC. Encoded protein: CASSVIPPGANVLTF. The full variable domain, completed using reference TRBV19 and TRBJ2-6, is DGGITQSPKYLFRKEGQNVTLSCEQNLNHDAMYWYRQDPGQGLRLIYYSQIVNDFQKGDIAEGYSVSREKKESFPLTVTSAQKNPTAFYLCASSVIPPGANVLTFGAGSRLTVL.

This clonotype was seen ten or more times. The V call is TRBV7-2, the J call TRBJ2-3; tentative D call: TRBD1 (5 bases). V was shortened by 8 bases and J by 0 bases, with 12 bases between the two germline ends. Looked up from germline, CDR1 is SGHTA and CDR2 is FQGNSA. The CDR3 has 14 amino acids. CDR3 loop: CASHQGLSTDTQYF. Written as DNA, the CDR3 is TGTGCCAGCCATCAGGGCCTTAGCACAGATACGCAGTATTTT. The full variable domain, rest sourced from reference TRBV7-2 and TRBJ2-3, is GAGVSQSPSNKVTEKGKDVELRCDPISGHTALYWYRQSLGQGLEFLIYFQGNSAPDKSGLPSDRFSAERTGGSVSTLTIQRTQQEDSAVYLCASHQGLSTDTQYFGPGTRLTVL.

The V gene is TRBV9, the J gene TRBJ2-1, with D perhaps TRBD2 (5 bases). Germline assignment: CDR1 SGDLS and CDR2 YYNGEE. There are 14 residues in the CDR3. V gave up 8 bases and J gave up 4 bases, with 16 bases separating them. The CDR3 bases are TGTGCCAGTACCTCTAGCCCGGGGTACAATGAGCAGTTCTTC. It translates to CASTSSPGYNEQFF. Full variable domain (missing parts from reference TRBV9 and TRBJ2-1): DSGVTQTPKHLITATGQRVTLRCSPRSGDLSVYWYQQSLDQGLQFLIQYYNGEERAKGNILERFSAQQFPDLHSELNLSSLELGDSALYFCASTSSPGYNEQFFGPGTRLTVL.

The V gene is TRBV10-3, the J gene TRBJ2-7; D is possibly TRBD1 (6 bases). The V end lost 0 bases, the J end lost 3 bases, and 9 bases lay between the germline ends. The CDR3 is made up of 14 amino acids. Germline V gene sequence: CDR1 ENHRY, CDR2 SYGVKD. The CDR3 region is CAISESNRDYEQYF. The CDR3 bases are TGTGCCATCAGTGAGTCAAACAGGGACTACGAGCAGTACTTC.

The gene calls are TRBV5-1 and TRBJ2-7; 9 nucleotides align to TRBD1. The germline gives CDR1 SGHRS, CDR2 YFSETQ. Losses at the gene ends were 2 bases for V and 3 bases for J; bases not matched to a gene: 6. The CDR3 runs to 15 residues. CDR3 sequence: CASSFVDRGDYEQYF. For the CDR3, the DNA is TGCGCCAGCAGCTTCGTTGACAGGGGGGACTACGAGCAGTACTTC.

This clonotype has a handful of counts. The gene calls are TRBV5-4 and TRBJ2-7; tentatively, D is TRBD1 (5 bases). The CDR3 runs 13 residues. With 4 bases removed from V and 4 bases from J, the gap between germline ends came to 12 bases. Germline lookup yields CDR1 SGHNT and CDR2 YYREEE (reference sequence). The CDR3 DNA sequence: TGTGCCAGCAGCAAAGGGGAAGCATACGAGCAGTACTTC. Translation: CASSKGEAYEQYF.

The chain recombines TRBV28 with TRBJ1-6; D may be TRBD1 (6 bases). Germline V gene lookup returns CDR1 MDHEN and CDR2 SYDVKM. This CDR3 comprises 14 residues. V gave up 7 bases and J gave up 4 bases, with 11 bases separating them. Here the CDR3 reads CASTLGAYNSPLHF. The DNA for the CDR3 is TGTGCCAGCACCCTGGGGGCTTATAATTCACCCCTCCACTTT.

The chain employs TRBV4-3 and TRBJ2-6, with TRBD2 matching 10 bases. The CDR3 spans 19 residues. J was trimmed by 0 bases and V by 1 base; bases with no gene match: 6. Germline assignment: CDR1 LGHNA and CDR2 YSLEER. CDR3 protein: CASSQVSLAGVSGANVLTF. CDR3 nucleotide sequence: TGCGCCAGCAGCCAAGTTTCCCTAGCGGGAGTCTCTGGGGCCAACGTCCTGACTTTC.

This clonotype was observed a few times. V and J are TRBV7-9 and TRBJ1-3; 7 nucleotides agree with TRBD1. Unmatched junction bases numbered 3, after V lost 4 bases and J lost 0 bases. The CDR3 sequence is 15 residues long. The germline gives CDR1 SEHNR, CDR2 FQNEAQ (reference sequence). CDR3 coding DNA: TGTGCCAGCAGCTCGGGACAGATCTCTGGAAACACCATATATTTT. This translates into CASSSGQISGNTIYF.

V gene TRBV24-1 combines with J gene TRBJ2-1; D call uncertain. The CDR3 contains 15 residues. Germline CDR1 is KGHDR and CDR2 is SFDVKD. V was trimmed by 6 bases and J by 0 bases, leaving 11 bases between them. In nucleotides, the CDR3 is TGTGCCACCAGTCTGGGGTGGAGCTCCTACAATGAGCAGTTCTTC. Translated: CATSLGWSSYNEQFF.

The genes are TRBV3-1 and TRBJ2-3; possibly TRBD2 for D (6 bases). With 0 bases removed from V and 9 bases from J, the gap between germline ends came to 7 bases. CDR1 is LGHDT and CDR2 is YNNKEL in the germline V gene (reference sequence). There are 12 residues in the CDR3. The CDR3 spells CASSQDGRTQYF. The CDR3 nucleotides are TGTGCCAGCAGCCAAGACGGGAGAACGCAGTATTTT.

This clonotype turned up a few times. This chain connects TRBV6-6 to TRBJ1-5; 10 bases line up with TRBD1. Losses at the gene ends were 5 bases for V and 7 bases for J; bases not matched to a gene: 14. Germline V gene lookup returns CDR1 MNHNY and CDR2 SVGAGI (reference sequence). The CDR3 contains 17 residues. CDR3 nucleotide sequence: TGTGCCAGCAGTCCCTGGGACAGGGGCGGAGTTGGCCAGCCCCAGCATTTT. The encoded protein is CASSPWDRGGVGQPQHF.

The chain uses TRBV12-3 or TRBV12-4 and TRBJ1-2; D ambiguous. The CDR3 contains 15 residues. Trimming cost V 7 bases and J 2 bases, with 17 bases left between them. The CDR3 region has the DNA TGTGCCAGCACCCCCCCGCCTCCGGGGAACTATGGCTACACCTTC. This sequence encodes CASTPPPPGNYGYTF.

The chain recombines TRBV5-6 with TRBJ2-1; no firm D call. The germline V gene encodes CDR1 SGHDT and CDR2 YYEEEE. The V and J ends lost 2 bases and 7 bases respectively, with 13 bases between them. This CDR3 is 14 amino acids long. The chain's CDR3 is CASSLGLTRNEQFF. In DNA, the CDR3 is TGTGCCAGCAGCTTAGGTCTGACGAGGAATGAGCAGTTCTTC.

This clonotype has at least ten counts. This chain uses TRBV7-2 with TRBJ1-5; D not certain. CDR1 is SGHTA and CDR2 is FQGNSA in the germline V gene. With 5 bases removed from V and 3 bases from J, the gap between germline ends came to 11 bases. There are 14 residues in the CDR3. The CDR3 is CASSPTGFNQPQHF. The CDR3 DNA sequence: TGTGCCAGCAGCCCAACCGGTTTCAATCAGCCCCAGCATTTT. Full variable domain (missing parts from reference TRBV7-2 and TRBJ1-5): GAGVSQSPSNKVTEKGKDVELRCDPISGHTALYWYRQSLGQGLEFLIYFQGNSAPDKSGLPSDRFSAERTGGSVSTLTIQRTQQEDSAVYLCASSPTGFNQPQHFGDGTRLSIL.

In this sample, this clonotype turned up a few times. This chain joins TRBV6-2 or TRBV6-3 and TRBJ1-6; 8 bases are a match to TRBD1. CDR1 is MNHEY, CDR2 SVGEGT, per germline. The CDR3 spans 15 residues. V trimming: 2 bases; J trimming: 7 bases; junction bases outside the gene matches: 4. DNA of the CDR3: TGTGCCAGCAGTTACGGGACAGGTCAGAATTCACCCCTCCACTTT. This codes for CASSYGTGQNSPLHF.

The chain recombines TRBV7-9 with TRBJ2-3; no definite D call. From germline, CDR1 is SEHNR and CDR2 FQNEAQ (reference sequence). The CDR3 is 13 residues long. V lost 0 bases and J lost 5, with 6 bases in between. The CDR3 DNA reads TGTGCCAGCAGCTTAGCGTTAAAAGATACGCAGTATTTT. Residues: CASSLALKDTQYF.

This clonotype has only a few counts. This chain connects TRBV7-2 to TRBJ1-5; D is possibly TRBD1 (5 bases). Looked up from germline, CDR1 is SGHTA and CDR2 is FQGNSA. Deletions cut 5 bases from V and 5 bases from J, with 13 bases between. This CDR3 contains 14 residues. CDR3 DNA: TGTGCCAGCAGCCCGCAGGCGGGGGATCAGCCCCAGCATTTT. It specifies CASSPQAGDQPQHF.

Only a few counts were recorded for this clonotype. The gene calls are TRBV7-9 and TRBJ1-3, with TRBD1 matching 9 bases. The CDR3 is made up of 15 amino acids. Germline loops: CDR1 SEHNR, CDR2 FQNEAQ (reference sequence). V was pared by 8 bases and J by 1 base, with 6 bases of the junction left unmatched. The CDR3 protein is CASATGGASGNTIYF. DNA for the CDR3: TGTGCCAGCGCTACAGGGGGCGCTTCTGGAAACACCATATATTTT.

This chain links TRBV20-1 with TRBJ2-3; D call uncertain. Germline V gene data show CDR1 as DFQATT and CDR2 as SNEGSKA (reference sequence). The CDR3 consists of 11 residues. V lost 1 base and J 6 bases, leaving 5 bases between the germline ends. CDR3 in DNA: TGCAGTGCTAGAGTTTTGGATACGCAGTATTTT. This sequence encodes CSARVLDTQYF.

V gene TRBV19 combines with J gene TRBJ1-5; D gene uncertain. Germline V gene lookup returns CDR1 LNHDA and CDR2 SQIVND (reference sequence). V was trimmed by 6 bases and J by 2 bases, leaving 11 bases between them. The CDR3 is 14 residues long. The CDR3 loop reads CASSPVTGNQPQHF. CDR3 bases: TGTGCCAGTAGCCCAGTCACGGGCAATCAGCCCCAGCATTTT.

Only a few counts were recorded for this clonotype. This chain connects TRBV6-5 to TRBJ2-3; perhaps D is TRBD1 or TRBD2 (5 bases each). Trimming removed 2 bases at V and 6 bases at J, with 12 bases between. From germline, CDR1 is MNHEY and CDR2 SVGAGI. This CDR3 is 14 amino acids long. CDR3 sequence reads: CASSYRGEWDTQYF. The CDR3 nucleotides are TGTGCCAGCAGTTACAGAGGGGAATGGGATACGCAGTATTTT.

This chain joins TRBV7-6 and TRBJ1-6; TRBD1 agrees at 8 bases. The germline V gene has CDR1 SGHVS and CDR2 FNYEAQ. V was pared by 5 bases and J by 5 bases, with 8 bases of the junction left unmatched. CDR3 size: 16 residues. The CDR3 spells CASSRSKDRDNSPLHF. In DNA form, the CDR3 reads TGTGCCAGCAGCCGGTCCAAGGACAGGGATAATTCACCCCTCCACTTT.

The chain employs TRBV15 and TRBJ2-2; D might be TRBD2 (6 bases). CDR1 and CDR2 from the germline V gene are LNHNV and YYDKDF (reference sequence). Trimming took off 1 base at V and 6 bases at J, with 12 bases between the two ends. This CDR3 spans 15 amino acids. The CDR3 spells CATSRGLVTPGELFF. In nucleotides, the CDR3 is TGTGCCACCAGCAGAGGACTAGTCACCCCCGGGGAGCTGTTTTTT.